A single sample is the source of the 5 T cell receptor beta chains below, sequenced in a study of identical twins. TCRdb re-derived calls from the 5' RACE reads in MiXCR, one entry per CDR3 protein. The profile covers roughly 1,500,000 distinct CDR3 sequences, with 25% to 35% appearing a single time and about 0.27% taken by the ten largest. The sample was cord blood. The source of these receptors is a newborn girl in good health.

This clonotype was detected only a few times. This chain uses TRBV12-3 or TRBV12-4 with TRBJ2-3, with 8 bases that match TRBD2. The CDR3 has 17 residues. Germline trimming cut 6 bases from V and 6 bases from J; bases unmatched to any gene: 17. CDR3 residues: CASRPGPLAGFWDTQYF. Written as DNA, the CDR3 is TGTGCCAGCAGGCCCGGGCCCTTAGCGGGATTTTGGGATACGCAGTATTTT.

This clonotype was found a few times. DNA of the CDR3: TGCAGTGCTTTAGGACAGGGCAATTCACCCCTCCACTTT. Its protein is CSALGQGNSPLHF. The genes are TRBV20-1 and TRBJ1-6; TRBD1 aligns across 8 bases. The length of the CDR3 is 13 residues. V lost 5 bases, J lost 7 bases, and 4 bases stayed unmatched. Germline lookup yields CDR1 DFQATT and CDR2 SNEGSKA (reference sequence).

This clonotype was detected many times. This chain uses TRBV7-9 with TRBJ2-1; 9 nucleotides match TRBD2. The V gene end was trimmed by 2 bases and the J gene end by 7 bases; junction bases not matched to a gene: 3. The CDR3 is 14 amino acids. CDR1 SEHNR and CDR2 FQNEAQ come from the germline V gene (reference sequence). CDR3 in amino acids: CASSLSTSGNEQFF. The CDR3 region has the DNA TGTGCCAGCAGCTTATCTACTAGCGGGAATGAGCAGTTCTTC.

This clonotype was seen only a few times. The chain joins TRBV2 to TRBJ1-2, with D perhaps matching TRBD1 (5 bases). The CDR3 is 11 residues long. CDR1 is SNHLY, CDR2 FYNNEI, per germline. The CDR3 protein is CATRGVVGYTF. The CDR3 DNA sequence: TGTGCGACGCGAGGGGTCGTTGGCTACACCTTC.

The chain is built from TRBV5-1 and TRBJ2-3, with TRBD2 identical over 7 bases. V lost 0 bases to trimming and J lost 2 bases; unmatched junction nucleotides: 9. The CDR3 has 17 amino acids. Germline-derived CDR1 and CDR2 are SGHRS and YFSETQ. CDR3 region: CASSLVYVGGTTDTQYF. In nucleotides, the CDR3 is TGCGCCAGCAGCTTGGTTTATGTGGGAGGGACCACAGATACGCAGTATTTT.